This T cell receptor beta chain is from a study of cytomegalovirus exposure and HLA in healthy donors. Study-level points and caveats: Diagnosis of cytomegalovirus status made by the classifier reportedly showed high specificity and sensitivity. Cytomegalovirus association was assigned to about 150 TCR beta chains.

The PCR used 60 Vbeta and 13 Jbeta primers. The protocol was immunoSEQ multiplex PCR, while the TCRdb copy is restricted to in-frame clones and leaves out a portion. The sample holds roughly 97,000 clones, 55% to 80% seen once. For this clone: Antigen: not known.

With 4 bases clipped from V and 0 bases from J, the junction kept 20 bases outside the gene matches. The germline V gene has CDR1 SGHDN and CDR2 FVKESK. The CDR3 length is 21 residues. This receptor was taken from a middle-aged man in good health and CMV-seronegative. The chain employs TRBV14 and TRBJ2-2, with 7 bases matching TRBD2. Source material: PBMCs. CDR3 amino acids: CASSPLGRGVRHLSNTGELFF. The CDR3 DNA reads as TGTGCCAGCAGCCCCCTCGGACGGGGGGTTCGTCACCTTTCGAACACCGGGGAGCTGTTTTTT.